This is a list of T cell receptor beta chains from one sample in a study of Graves' ophthalmopathy and Graves' hyperthyroidism. Using its own MiXCR run on the multiplex PCR reads, TCRdb lists one record per CDR3 protein. The table lists approximately 210,000 distinct CDR3 sequences, just under 30% of them singletons. The material sequenced was peripheral blood. Receptors originate from a man aged 50 or older with Graves' ophthalmopathy. Each CDR3 is given with its conserved first and last residue. Each record gives: V gene, clone size, CDR3 protein. Expanded clones get a size class; other rows say once, few or many, or leave the size out.

v_call: TRBV6-2/TRBV6-3
clone_size: many
cdr3_aa: CASSTDDRAYTEAFF

v_call: TRBV10-3
clone_size: many
cdr3_aa: CAIMGRDTEAFF

v_call: TRBV15
clone_size: -
cdr3_aa: CATSNDGRWGRQPNTGELFF

v_call: TRBV28
clone_size: many
cdr3_aa: CASSLASSGSQQETQYF

v_call: TRBV11-3
clone_size: many
cdr3_aa: CASSRDRLNAYEQYF

v_call: TRBV29-1
clone_size: many
cdr3_aa: CSVRAGGNSYEQYF

v_call: TRBV6-1
clone_size: -
cdr3_aa: CASNQGATEAFF

v_call: TRBV12-3/TRBV12-4
clone_size: few
cdr3_aa: CASSSYNSYEQYF

v_call: TRBV7-8
clone_size: few
cdr3_aa: CASSLVSLVAGRQETQYF

v_call: TRBV24-1
clone_size: -
cdr3_aa: CARQGGTEQYF

v_call: TRBV7-2
clone_size: many
cdr3_aa: CASSLESPMSEAFF

v_call: TRBV18
clone_size: many
cdr3_aa: CASSHREPSSVKNIQYF

v_call: TRBV6-4
clone_size: -
cdr3_aa: CASSPEASLPEAFF

v_call: TRBV6-5
clone_size: many
cdr3_aa: CASSSTDTGINSPLHF

v_call: TRBV28
clone_size: many
cdr3_aa: CASSLSRTANYYGYTF

v_call: TRBV6-2/TRBV6-3
clone_size: many
cdr3_aa: CASTGLEETQYF

v_call: TRBV30
clone_size: many
cdr3_aa: CAWSKGSNTEAFF

v_call: TRBV6-5
clone_size: many
cdr3_aa: CASSIEQYSNQPQHF

v_call: TRBV6-5
clone_size: many
cdr3_aa: CASSYRGQETQYF

v_call: TRBV28
clone_size: -
cdr3_aa: CASSPGQAADSPLHF

v_call: TRBV30
clone_size: many
cdr3_aa: CAWSVRQDNSPLHF

v_call: TRBV15
clone_size: many
cdr3_aa: CATSRDPIETQYF

v_call: TRBV6-1
clone_size: many
cdr3_aa: CATLNLNHGELFF

v_call: TRBV12-3/TRBV12-4
clone_size: many
cdr3_aa: CASSPRVDLSGEQYF

v_call: TRBV7-2
clone_size: once
cdr3_aa: CASSKTTGADTEAFF

v_call: TRBV20-1
clone_size: -
cdr3_aa: CSAINRVDYGYTF

v_call: TRBV19
clone_size: many
cdr3_aa: CASSTSGQGDIQYF

v_call: TRBV29-1
clone_size: many
cdr3_aa: CSARTGDSYEQYF

v_call: TRBV28
clone_size: many
cdr3_aa: CASRTSSGRINEQYF

v_call: TRBV11-2
clone_size: -
cdr3_aa: CASSSPLAWPLETQYF

v_call: TRBV6-2/TRBV6-3
clone_size: few
cdr3_aa: CASRRLAGGFPEQYF

v_call: TRBV10-3
clone_size: -
cdr3_aa: CATRTGDSGANVLTF

v_call: TRBV7-3
clone_size: many
cdr3_aa: CASSPDGNSPLHF

v_call: TRBV7-2
clone_size: -
cdr3_aa: CASSLQLYEQYF

v_call: TRBV20-1
clone_size: many
cdr3_aa: CSARDPGVAKNIQYF

v_call: TRBV6-1
clone_size: -
cdr3_aa: CASSIKPGHLYEQYF

v_call: TRBV11-2
clone_size: many
cdr3_aa: CASSPRGGSYEQYF

v_call: TRBV6-5
clone_size: many
cdr3_aa: CASSYSNGGYEQYF

v_call: TRBV20-1
clone_size: -
cdr3_aa: CSAKEPGQGYEQYF

v_call: TRBV28
clone_size: many
cdr3_aa: CASRTGLAGVSSYEQYF

v_call: TRBV28
clone_size: many
cdr3_aa: CASSFSTGRGNIQYF

v_call: TRBV6-1
clone_size: -
cdr3_aa: CASSESARGHEQYF

v_call: TRBV12-3/TRBV12-4
clone_size: many
cdr3_aa: CASSLSGGEQYF

v_call: TRBV5-1
clone_size: many
cdr3_aa: CASSFSPSSGRNTGELFF

v_call: TRBV28
clone_size: -
cdr3_aa: CASSLRRLAGYTF

v_call: TRBV29-1
clone_size: many
cdr3_aa: CRYQGQGPRYEQYF

v_call: TRBV7-2
clone_size: -
cdr3_aa: CASSLRRSTIYF

v_call: TRBV28
clone_size: many
cdr3_aa: CASSLTDSFNEKLFF

v_call: TRBV9
clone_size: many
cdr3_aa: CASSVGGRGPETQYF

v_call: TRBV4-1
clone_size: many
cdr3_aa: CASSQVFGGGPGEQYF

v_call: TRBV7-2
clone_size: many
cdr3_aa: CASSLAFSETGHYEQYF

v_call: TRBV27
clone_size: -
cdr3_aa: CASSFQGGGSSYEQYF

v_call: TRBV28
clone_size: many
cdr3_aa: CASSVPRGKGYGYTF